The T cell receptor (beta chain) under discussion was sequenced for a study of early T cells in non-severe SARS-CoV-2 infection. Study-level background: The study sequenced bulk RNA from unsorted whole blood, with chains unpaired. Study-wide points: Private and CD4 specificities were missed by VDJdb matching, which favored anti-spike CD8 responses.

In regard to this clonotype: Its cognate antigen is unknown.

Unique molecular identifiers were affixed to single, distinct cDNA molecules. TCRdb ran MiXCR on the 5' RACE reads and lists one entry per CDR3 protein. The sample holds 40,000 to 50,000 distinct CDR3 sequences; less than 15% are singletons and the top ten take approximately 10%. V trimming: 6 bases; J trimming: 1 base; junction bases outside the gene matches: 3. Germline lookup yields CDR1 SNHLY and CDR2 FYNNEI. The CDR3 covers 14 residues. This rearrangement joins TRBV2 to TRBJ2-5; the match to TRBD2 covers 9 bases. The sample was whole blood. The source of this sequence is an adult who was a healthcare worker with PCR-confirmed SARS-CoV-2 infection or an uninfected control (not recorded which). Here the CDR3 DNA reads TGTGCCAGCAGGGCGACTAGCGGCCAAGAGACCCAGTACTTC. This codes for CASRATSGQETQYF.